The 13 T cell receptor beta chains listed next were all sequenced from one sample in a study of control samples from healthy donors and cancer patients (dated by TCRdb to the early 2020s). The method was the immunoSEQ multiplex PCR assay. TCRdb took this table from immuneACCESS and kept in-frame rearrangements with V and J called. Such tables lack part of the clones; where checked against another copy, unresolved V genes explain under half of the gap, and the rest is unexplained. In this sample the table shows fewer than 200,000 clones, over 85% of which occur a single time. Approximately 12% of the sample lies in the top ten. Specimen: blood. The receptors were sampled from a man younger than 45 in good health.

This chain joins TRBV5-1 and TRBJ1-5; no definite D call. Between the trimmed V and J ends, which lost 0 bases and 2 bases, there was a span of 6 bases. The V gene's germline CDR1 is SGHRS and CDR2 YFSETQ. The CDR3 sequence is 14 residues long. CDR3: CASSLGGGNQPQHF. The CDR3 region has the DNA TGCGCCAGCAGCTTGGGAGGTGGCAATCAGCCCCAGCATTTT. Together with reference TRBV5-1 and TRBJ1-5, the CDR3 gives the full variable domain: KAGVTQTPRYLIKTRGQQVTLSCSPISGHRSVSWYQQTPGQGLQFLFEYFSETQRNKGNFPGRFSGRQFSNSRSEMNVSTLELGDSALYLCASSLGGGNQPQHFGDGTRLSIL.

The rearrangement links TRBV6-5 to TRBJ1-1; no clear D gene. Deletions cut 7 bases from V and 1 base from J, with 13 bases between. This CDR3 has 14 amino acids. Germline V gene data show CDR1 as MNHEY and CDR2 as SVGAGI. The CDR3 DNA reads TGTGCCAGCAAACTCTACGGGTCGAACACTGAAGCTTTCTTT. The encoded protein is CASKLYGSNTEAFF.

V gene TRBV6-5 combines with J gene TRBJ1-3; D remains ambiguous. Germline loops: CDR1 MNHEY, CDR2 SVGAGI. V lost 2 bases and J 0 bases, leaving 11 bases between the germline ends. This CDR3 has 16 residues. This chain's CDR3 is CASSYTKQSSGNTIYF. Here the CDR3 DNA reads TGTGCCAGCAGTTACACCAAACAGAGCTCTGGAAACACCATATATTTT.

DNA of the CDR3: TGTGCCAGCAGCCCGGGCCTAGCCCGAGAGACCCAGTACTTC. Translated, it gives CASSPGLARETQYF. The J gene is TRBJ2-5, the V gene TRBV2; possible D gene TRBD2, 5 bases. V lost 6 bases and J 4 bases, leaving 15 bases between the germline ends. From germline, CDR1 is SNHLY and CDR2 FYNNEI. CDR3 length: 14 residues. Complete variable domain (other parts from reference TRBV2 and TRBJ2-5): EPEVTQTPSHQVTQMGQEVILRCVPISNHLYFYWYRQILGQKVEFLVSFYNNEISEKSEIFDDQFSVERPDGSNFTLKIRSTKLEDSAMYFCASSPGLARETQYFGPGTRLLVL.

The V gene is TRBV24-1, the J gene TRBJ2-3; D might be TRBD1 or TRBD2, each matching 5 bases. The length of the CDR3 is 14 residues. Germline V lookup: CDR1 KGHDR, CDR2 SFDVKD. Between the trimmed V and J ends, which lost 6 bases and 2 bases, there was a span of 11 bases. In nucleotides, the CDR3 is TGTGCCACCAGTCGAGGGGCCTACACAGATACGCAGTATTTT. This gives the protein CATSRGAYTDTQYF.

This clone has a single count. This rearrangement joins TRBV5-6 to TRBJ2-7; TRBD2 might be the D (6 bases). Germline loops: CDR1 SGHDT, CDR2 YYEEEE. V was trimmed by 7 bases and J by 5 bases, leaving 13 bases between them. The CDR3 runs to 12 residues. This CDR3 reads CASLIRGNEQYF. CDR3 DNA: TGTGCCAGCCTGATTCGGGGGAACGAGCAGTACTTC.

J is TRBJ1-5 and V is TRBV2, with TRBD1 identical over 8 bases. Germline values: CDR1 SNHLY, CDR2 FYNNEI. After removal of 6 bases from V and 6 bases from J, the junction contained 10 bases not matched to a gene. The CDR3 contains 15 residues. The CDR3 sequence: CASRSTGGISQPQHF. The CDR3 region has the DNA TGTGCCAGCAGGAGTACAGGGGGGATCAGTCAGCCCCAGCATTTT.

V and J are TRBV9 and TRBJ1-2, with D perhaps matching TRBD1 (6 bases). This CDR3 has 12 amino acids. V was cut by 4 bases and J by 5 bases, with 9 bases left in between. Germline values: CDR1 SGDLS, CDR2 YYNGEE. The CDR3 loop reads CASSPTGYGYTF. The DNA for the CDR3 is TGTGCCAGCAGCCCGACAGGTTATGGCTACACCTTC.

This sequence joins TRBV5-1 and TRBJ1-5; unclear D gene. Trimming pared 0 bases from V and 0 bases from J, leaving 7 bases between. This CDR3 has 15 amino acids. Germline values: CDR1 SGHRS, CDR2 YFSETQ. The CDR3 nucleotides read TGCGCCAGCAGCTTGGACCCCTATAGCAATCAGCCCCAGCATTTT. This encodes CASSLDPYSNQPQHF. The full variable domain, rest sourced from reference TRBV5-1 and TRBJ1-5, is KAGVTQTPRYLIKTRGQQVTLSCSPISGHRSVSWYQQTPGQGLQFLFEYFSETQRNKGNFPGRFSGRQFSNSRSEMNVSTLELGDSALYLCASSLDPYSNQPQHFGDGTRLSIL.

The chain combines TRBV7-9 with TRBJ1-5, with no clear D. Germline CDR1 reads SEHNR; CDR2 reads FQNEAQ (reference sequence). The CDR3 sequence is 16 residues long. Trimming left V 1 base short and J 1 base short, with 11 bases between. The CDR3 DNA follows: TGTGCCAGCAGCTTAGGGGCAGGCTCAAGCAATCAGCCCCAGCATTTT. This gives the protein CASSLGAGSSNQPQHF.

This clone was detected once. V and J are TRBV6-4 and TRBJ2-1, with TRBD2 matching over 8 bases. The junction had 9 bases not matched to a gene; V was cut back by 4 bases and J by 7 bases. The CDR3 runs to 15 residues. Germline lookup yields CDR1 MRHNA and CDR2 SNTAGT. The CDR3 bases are TGTGCCAGCAGTGCGACGGGAGGGCCAGGGAATGAGCAGTTCTTC. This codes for CASSATGGPGNEQFF.

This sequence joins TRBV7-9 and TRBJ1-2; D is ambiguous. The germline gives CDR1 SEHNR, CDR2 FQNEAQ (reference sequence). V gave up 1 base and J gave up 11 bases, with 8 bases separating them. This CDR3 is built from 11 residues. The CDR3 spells CASSLVGRYTF. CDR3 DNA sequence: TGTGCCAGCAGCTTAGTGGGGAGGTACACCTTC.

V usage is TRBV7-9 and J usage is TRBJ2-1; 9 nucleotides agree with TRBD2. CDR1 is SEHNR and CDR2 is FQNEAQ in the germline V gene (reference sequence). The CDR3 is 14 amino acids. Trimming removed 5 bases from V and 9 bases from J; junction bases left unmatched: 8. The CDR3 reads CASSALAGVVEQFF. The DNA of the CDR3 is TGTGCCAGCAGCGCTTTAGCGGGAGTCGTTGAGCAGTTCTTC.